This TCR beta chain was profiled in a study of T cells in Graves' hyperthyroidism and ophthalmopathy. This CDR3 contains 13 residues. Deletions cut 7 bases from V and 0 bases from J, with 10 bases between. From germline, CDR1 is MDHEN and CDR2 SYDVKM. This clonotype was recorded at least ten times. It was RNA transcripts that yielded the amplified TCR beta CDR3 regions. Researchers ran a first-round RT-PCR on the TCR CDR3 using the HTBI primer set. Each CDR3 protein gets one entry after TCRdb re-called the multiplex PCR reads with MiXCR. The top ten clones hold about 8.4% of a sample with roughly 740,000 distinct CDR3 sequences, about a sixth of them seen once.

The clonotype was recovered from a man in his late teens or twenties with Graves' hyperthyroidism. The sample consisted of blood. This chain uses TRBV28 with TRBJ2-7, with D unclear. This chain's CDR3 is CASTPTASYEQYF. The CDR3 DNA is TGTGCCAGCACCCCGACGGCCTCCTACGAGCAGTACTTC.